Below, 27 T cell receptor beta chains from the same sample are listed, as sequenced in a study of naive CD8 T cells in extremely preterm neonates. Assay: immunoSEQ multiplex PCR; the TCRdb copy retains only in-frame clones and omits some. The sample lists approximately 7,600 clones, about 94% occurring once. Elective cesarean births at roughly 35-43 weeks, without labor or membrane rupture, supplied the cord blood. The specimen sequenced was naive CD8+ T cells from cord blood. These TCRs come from a newborn in good health.

The V gene is TRBV9, the J gene TRBJ1-2; maybe TRBD1 (6 bases). The germline V gene encodes CDR1 SGDLS and CDR2 YYNGEE. The CDR3 length is 13 residues. V dropped 4 bases and J dropped 8 bases, with 15 bases sitting between them. The CDR3 loop reads CASSPRGGRGYTF. The CDR3 region has the DNA TGTGCCAGCAGCCCTCGGGGGGGCCGGGGCTACACCTTC.

The V call is TRBV5-1, the J call TRBJ1-1; 7 bases match TRBD1. Germline V gene lookup returns CDR1 SGHRS and CDR2 YFSETQ. CDR3 length equals 12 residues. Losses at the gene ends were 7 bases for V and 4 bases for J; bases not matched to a gene: 4. The CDR3 protein is CASSPGGTEAFF. CDR3 bases: TGCGCCAGCTCTCCAGGGGGCACTGAAGCTTTCTTT.

The chain couples TRBV5-3 to TRBJ2-7, with D uncertain. TRBV5-3 is given ORF status, its function remaining uncertain. CDR3 length equals 14 residues. Trimming cost V 4 bases and J 3 bases, with 14 bases left between them. CDR3: CARSPSKNNYEQYF. The CDR3 region has the DNA TGTGCCAGAAGCCCTTCCAAAAACAACTACGAGCAGTACTTC.

The CDR3 loop reads CASSLVQGRAAFF. In DNA form, the CDR3 reads TGTGCCAGCAGCTTAGTCCAGGGGCGCGCAGCTTTCTTT. The chain links TRBV11-1 to TRBJ1-1, with TRBD1 as a possible D gene (6 bases). Germline V gene data show CDR1 as SGHAT and CDR2 as FQDESV (reference sequence). The V gene lost 1 base and the J gene lost 10 bases, with 13 bases spanning the gap. The CDR3 covers 13 residues.

The CDR3 loop is CASSLDWRSIEGYTF. The CDR3, as DNA: TGTGCCAGCAGCTTAGATTGGCGGTCTATAGAAGGCTACACCTTC. This rearrangement joins TRBV11-2 to TRBJ1-2; D is unresolved. V dropped 0 bases and J dropped 8 bases, with 16 bases sitting between them. Germline V gene lookup returns CDR1 SGHAT and CDR2 FQNNGV. This CDR3 has 15 residues.

The V gene is TRBV11-3, the J gene TRBJ2-7; perhaps TRBD1 as D (5 bases). Trimming pared 2 bases from V and 4 bases from J, leaving 9 bases between. Germline assignment: CDR1 SGHNT and CDR2 YENEEA. The CDR3 runs to 13 residues. CDR3 amino acids: CASSLRGSYEQYF. As DNA, the CDR3 is TGTGCCAGCAGCTTAAGGGGTAGTTACGAGCAGTACTTC.

Concerning this clone itself: The same CDR3 arises from other DNA sequences in this sample as well. V usage is TRBV30 and J usage is TRBJ2-7, with 10 nucleotides matching TRBD1. Germline V CDR1 and CDR2: GTSNPN, SVGIG (reference sequence). Trimming at V came to 1 base and at J to 3 bases, leaving 0 bases not matched to a gene. The length of the CDR3 is 13 residues. DNA of the CDR3: TGTGCCTGGAGTGGGACAGGGGGCTACGAGCAGTACTTC. Its translation: CAWSGTGGYEQYF.

This clone is a singleton in its sample. In nucleotides, the CDR3 is TGTGCCAGCAGCTTGACAGGGGGCACTGAAGCTTTCTTT. It yields the protein CASSLTGGTEAFF. The V gene is TRBV7-9, the J gene TRBJ1-1; 9 nucleotides line up with TRBD1. V was pared by 3 bases and J by 4 bases, with 0 bases of the junction left unmatched. The CDR3 sequence is 13 residues long. Germline values: CDR1 SEHNR, CDR2 FQNEAQ (reference sequence).

J is TRBJ2-7 and V is TRBV29-1; 9 positions agree with TRBD1. This CDR3 has 13 residues. V dropped 7 bases and J dropped 5; count of bases not matched to a gene: 9. CDR1 SQVTM and CDR2 ANQGSEA come from the germline V gene. As DNA, the CDR3 is TGCAGCGCTAAGATACAGGGGGCGAACGAGCAGTACTTC. Amino acid sequence: CSAKIQGANEQYF.

This clone was picked up one time. J is TRBJ2-1 and V is TRBV7-8; 11 bases agree with TRBD2. Losses at the gene ends were 2 bases for V and 0 bases for J; bases not matched to a gene: 6. This CDR3 has 18 amino acids. In germline, CDR1 is SGHVS, CDR2 FQNEAQ. The CDR3 reads CASSLPTSGSGSYNEQFF. The CDR3 DNA is TGTGCCAGCAGCTTACCCACTAGCGGGAGCGGCTCCTACAATGAGCAGTTCTTC.

The chain carries TRBV9 and TRBJ2-1; 7 bases line up with TRBD1. Trimming took 1 base from V and 0 from J; bases not matched to a gene: 7. CDR3 length equals 17 residues. The V gene's germline CDR1 is SGDLS and CDR2 YYNGEE. DNA of the CDR3: TGTGCCAGCAGCGTAAGGGTCCGGGACAGCTCCTACAATGAGCAGTTCTTC. Protein sequence: CASSVRVRDSSYNEQFF.

V and J are TRBV6-5 and TRBJ2-7; no clear D gene. The CDR3 extends over 11 amino acids. Germline V CDR1 and CDR2: MNHEY, SVGAGI. V lost 4 bases to trimming and J lost 3 bases, with 4 bases between them. CDR3 in DNA: TGTGCCAGCAGTTCTTACTACGAGCAGTACTTC. Translated, it gives CASSSYYEQYF.

The chain carries TRBV30 and TRBJ2-3; a weak D match, TRBD2 (5 bases). CDR1 GTSNPN and CDR2 SVGIG come from the germline V gene (reference sequence). The CDR3 is 14 residues long. Deletions cut 1 base from V and 4 bases from J, with 12 bases between. DNA of the CDR3: TGTGCCTGGAGTGGAGGGAGTGGGGCAGATACGCAGTATTTT. It translates to CAWSGGSGADTQYF.

Only one count was recorded for this clone. The chain combines TRBV7-9 with TRBJ1-4; TRBD1 is a possible D gene (6 bases). Germline-derived CDR1 and CDR2 are SEHNR and FQNEAQ (reference sequence). The V and J ends lost 4 bases and 1 base respectively, with 7 bases between them. The CDR3 covers 14 residues. CDR3 bases: TGTGCCAGCAGCTCGGGACAAACTAATGAAAAACTGTTTTTT. Translating it yields CASSSGQTNEKLFF.

This CDR3 is CASSEDRGSGNTIYF. The CDR3 coding sequence is TGTGCCAGCAGTGAGGACAGGGGCTCTGGAAACACCATATATTTT. This sequence joins TRBV2 and TRBJ1-3; 9 bases line up with TRBD1. The germline V gene has CDR1 SNHLY and CDR2 FYNNEI. Losses at the gene ends were 3 bases for V and 0 bases for J; bases not matched to a gene: 0. The CDR3 covers 15 residues.

The CDR3 loop is CASSTERDGTDTQYF. The DNA of the CDR3 is TGTGCCAGCAGCACGGAGCGGGACGGCACAGATACGCAGTATTTT. The chain couples TRBV7-9 to TRBJ2-3; 7 positions match TRBD2. Germline lookup yields CDR1 SEHNR and CDR2 FQNEAQ (reference sequence). The V gene end was trimmed by 5 bases and the J gene end by 1 base; junction bases not matched to a gene: 6. CDR3 size: 15 residues.

This clone showed up just a few times. The chain employs TRBV4-3 and TRBJ2-7; 7 bases are a match to TRBD1. The V segment lost 1 base and the J segment 2 bases; nucleotides outside the gene matches: 5. The length of the CDR3 is 15 residues. Germline V gives CDR1 LGHNA, CDR2 YSLEER. CDR3 amino acids: CASSQATGTAYEQYF. As DNA, the CDR3 is TGCGCCAGCAGCCAAGCTACCGGGACAGCCTACGAGCAGTACTTC.

The V and J genes are TRBV7-2 and TRBJ2-1, with 12 nucleotides matching TRBD2. Germline loops: CDR1 SGHTA, CDR2 FQGNSA. The CDR3 length is 19 residues. V was clipped by 2 bases and J by 6 bases; unmatched bases: 14. CDR3 protein: CASSLKGIGLAGSLNEQFF. In DNA form, the CDR3 reads TGTGCCAGCAGCTTAAAGGGAATCGGACTAGCGGGAAGCCTCAATGAGCAGTTCTTC.

The table lists this clone with a count of one. This chain links TRBV2 with TRBJ2-5, with TRBD2 matching 11 bases. Per the germline V gene, CDR1 is SNHLY and CDR2 is FYNNEI. Losses at the gene ends were 4 bases for V and 13 bases for J; bases not matched to a gene: 2. The CDR3 runs to 11 residues. The CDR3 protein is CASSGTSGPYF. As DNA, the CDR3 is TGTGCCAGCAGTGGGACTAGCGGGCCGTACTTC.

This chain uses TRBV6-1 with TRBJ2-7; 10 positions match TRBD2. The V and J ends lost 2 bases and 3 bases, in that order; junction bases with no gene match: 7. Per germline, CDR1 MNHNS and CDR2 SASEGT. The CDR3 length is 16 residues. The CDR3 region is CASSEPLTSGYYEQYF. For the CDR3, the DNA is TGTGCCAGCAGTGAACCCCTGACTAGCGGGTACTACGAGCAGTACTTC.

This chain joins TRBV11-2 and TRBJ1-6; maybe TRBD1 (5 bases). In germline, CDR1 is SGHAT, CDR2 FQNNGV. Trimming cost V 0 bases and J 4 bases, with 16 bases left between them. This CDR3 is built from 18 residues. The CDR3 DNA reads TGTGCCAGCAGCTTAGATACAGGACGGAGACCTTATAATTCACCCCTCCACTTT. It codes for CASSLDTGRRPYNSPLHF.

This clone was seen just once. The CDR3 bases are TGTGCCAGCAGCAAAATGGGACCCCGGGACAGGGACTTGTCACCCCTCCACTTT. This sequence encodes CASSKMGPRDRDLSPLHF. The chain is built from TRBV21-1 and TRBJ1-6; TRBD1, the D gene given by the table, was not confirmed from the DNA. TRBV21-1 is an annotated pseudogene. This CDR3 region has 18 residues.

The CDR3 is CASSASYRGLFHEQYF. The CDR3 region has the DNA TGTGCCAGCAGCGCATCCTACAGGGGGCTCTTCCACGAGCAGTACTTC. The gene calls are TRBV9 and TRBJ2-7, with 9 bases that match TRBD1. Losses at the gene ends were 3 bases for V and 5 bases for J; bases not matched to a gene: 12. CDR1 is SGDLS, CDR2 YYNGEE, per germline. The CDR3 covers 16 residues.

This chain connects TRBV6-5 to TRBJ1-1, with D maybe TRBD1 (6 bases). From germline, CDR1 is MNHEY and CDR2 SVGAGI. This CDR3 contains 14 residues. V was pared by 6 bases and J by 1 base, with 12 bases between. The CDR3 bases are TGTGCCAGCAGACACCAACAGGGGAACACTGAAGCTTTCTTT. Translating it yields CASRHQQGNTEAFF.

The chain couples TRBV21-1 to TRBJ2-7; the D call in the table, TRBD2, was not verified against the DNA. TRBV21-1 represents a pseudogene. This CDR3 is built from 16 residues. CDR3 sequence reads: CASSCALATRVDEQYF. DNA for the CDR3: TGTGCCAGCAGCTGCGCGTTAGCTACACGTGTAGACGAGCAGTACTTC.

This chain connects TRBV5-6 to TRBJ1-2; tentatively, D is TRBD1 (6 bases). V was cut by 0 bases and J by 8 bases, with 8 bases left in between. CDR1 SGHDT and CDR2 YYEEEE come from the germline V gene. CDR3 size: 12 residues. The CDR3 here is CASSLGGPGYTF. DNA of the CDR3: TGTGCCAGCAGCTTGGGGGGGCCCGGCTACACCTTC.

V is TRBV20-1 and J is TRBJ1-2; no definite D call. Between the trimmed V and J ends, which lost 5 bases and 6 bases, there was a span of 4 bases. Germline values: CDR1 DFQATT, CDR2 SNEGSKA (reference sequence). The CDR3 extends over 9 amino acids. The CDR3 reads CSADNGYTF. The CDR3 DNA reads as TGCAGTGCTGACAATGGCTACACCTTC.